This T cell receptor (beta chain) emerged from a study of CD8+ T cells in alopecia areata. Study-level points and caveats: Scalp sample data also include resident alphabeta T cells from normal skin. An increase in clonality over normal scalp was evident in lesional scalp, especially alopecia totalis/universalis.

Following extraction, RNA underwent reverse transcription to cDNA, which served as the sequencing template. Profiled with immunoSEQ multiplex PCR; TCRdb holds only in-frame clones, not every one. The sample shows 150,000 or so clones, 55% of them seen only once. In the case of this clone: The antigen is unknown.

The sequencing sample was made of CD4+ T cells sorted from blood. This receptor was taken from a human donor in good health.

The CDR3 protein is CASTEGPVTNYGYTF. The DNA for the CDR3 is TGTGCCAGCACCGAAGGTCCTGTTACTAACTATGGCTACACCTTC. This chain uses TRBV28 with TRBJ1-2; D not resolved. Germline V lookup: CDR1 MDHEN, CDR2 SYDVKM. CDR3 length: 15 residues. The V and J ends lost 7 bases and 0 bases respectively, with 15 bases between them.